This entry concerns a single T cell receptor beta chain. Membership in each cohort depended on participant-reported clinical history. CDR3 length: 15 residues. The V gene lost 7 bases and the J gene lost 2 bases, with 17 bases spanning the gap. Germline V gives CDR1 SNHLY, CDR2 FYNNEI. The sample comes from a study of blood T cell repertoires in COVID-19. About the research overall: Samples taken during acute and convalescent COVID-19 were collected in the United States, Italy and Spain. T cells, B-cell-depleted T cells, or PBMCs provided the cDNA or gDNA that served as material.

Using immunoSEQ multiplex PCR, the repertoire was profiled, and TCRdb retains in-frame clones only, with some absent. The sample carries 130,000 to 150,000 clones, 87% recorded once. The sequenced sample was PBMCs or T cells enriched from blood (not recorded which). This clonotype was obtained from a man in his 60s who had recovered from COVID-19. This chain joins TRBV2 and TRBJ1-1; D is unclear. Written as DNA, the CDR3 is TGTGCCAGCAAGCGAAGATCGGGGTCTAACACTGAAGCTTTCTTT. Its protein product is CASKRRSGSNTEAFF.